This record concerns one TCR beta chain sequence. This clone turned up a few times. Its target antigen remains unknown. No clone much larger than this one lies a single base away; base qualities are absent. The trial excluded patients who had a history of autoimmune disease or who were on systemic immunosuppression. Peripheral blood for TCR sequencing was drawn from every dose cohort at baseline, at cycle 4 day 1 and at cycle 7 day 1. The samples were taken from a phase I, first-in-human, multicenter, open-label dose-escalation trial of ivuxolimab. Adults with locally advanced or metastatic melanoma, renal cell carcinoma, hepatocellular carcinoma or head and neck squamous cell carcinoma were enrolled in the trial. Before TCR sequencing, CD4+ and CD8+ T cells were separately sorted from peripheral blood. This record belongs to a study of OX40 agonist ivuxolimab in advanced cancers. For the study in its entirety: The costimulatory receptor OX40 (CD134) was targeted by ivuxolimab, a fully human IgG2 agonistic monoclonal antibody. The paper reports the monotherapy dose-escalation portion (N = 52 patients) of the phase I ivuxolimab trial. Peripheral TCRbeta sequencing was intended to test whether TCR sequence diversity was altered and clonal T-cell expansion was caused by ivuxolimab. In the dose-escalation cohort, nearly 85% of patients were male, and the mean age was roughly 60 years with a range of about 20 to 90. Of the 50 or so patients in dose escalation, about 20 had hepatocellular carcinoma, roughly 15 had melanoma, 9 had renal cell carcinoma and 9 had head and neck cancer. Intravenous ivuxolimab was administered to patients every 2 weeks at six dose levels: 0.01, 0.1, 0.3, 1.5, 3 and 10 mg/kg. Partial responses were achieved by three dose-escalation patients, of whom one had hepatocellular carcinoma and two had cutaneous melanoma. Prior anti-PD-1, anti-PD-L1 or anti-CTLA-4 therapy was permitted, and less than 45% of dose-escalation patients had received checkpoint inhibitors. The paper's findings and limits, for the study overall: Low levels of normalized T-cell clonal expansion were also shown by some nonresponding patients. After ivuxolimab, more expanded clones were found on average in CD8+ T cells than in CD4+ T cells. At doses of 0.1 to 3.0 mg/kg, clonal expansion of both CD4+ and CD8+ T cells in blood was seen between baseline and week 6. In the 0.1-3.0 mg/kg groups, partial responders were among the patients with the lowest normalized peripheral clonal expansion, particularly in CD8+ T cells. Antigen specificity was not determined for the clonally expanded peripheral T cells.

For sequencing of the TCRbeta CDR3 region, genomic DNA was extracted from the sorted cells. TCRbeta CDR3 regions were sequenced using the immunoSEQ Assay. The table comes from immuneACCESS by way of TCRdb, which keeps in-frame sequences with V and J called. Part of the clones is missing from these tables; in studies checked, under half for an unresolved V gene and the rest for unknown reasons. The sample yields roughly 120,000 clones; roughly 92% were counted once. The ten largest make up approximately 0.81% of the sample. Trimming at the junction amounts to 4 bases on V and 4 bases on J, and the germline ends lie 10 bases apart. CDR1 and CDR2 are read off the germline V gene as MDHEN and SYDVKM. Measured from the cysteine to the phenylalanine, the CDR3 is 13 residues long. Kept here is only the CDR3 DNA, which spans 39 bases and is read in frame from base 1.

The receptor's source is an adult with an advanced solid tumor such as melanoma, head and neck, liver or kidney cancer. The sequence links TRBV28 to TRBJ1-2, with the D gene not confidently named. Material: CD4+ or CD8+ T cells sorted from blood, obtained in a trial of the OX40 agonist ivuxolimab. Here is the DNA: TGTGCCAGCAGTTCCCAATCCGGCTATGGCTACACCTTC. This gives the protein CASSSQSGYGYTF.